This TCR beta chain was recorded in a study of blood T cell repertoires in COVID-19. About the study: Samples taken during acute and convalescent COVID-19 were collected in the United States, Italy and Spain.

Per the original methods: Amplified reference gene primers provided the basis for estimating nucleated cell counts. The assay was immunoSEQ multiplex PCR, and TCRdb's table has in-frame clones only and misses some. The DNA gave D and trimming, while V, J and clone size come from that table. The sample lists roughly 360,000 clones; 87% were seen once. CDR3 length: 11 amino acids. Germline trimming cut 6 bases from V and 9 bases from J; bases unmatched to any gene: 3. CDR1 is SNHLY and CDR2 is FYNNEI in the germline V gene. The participants were between roughly 18 and 100 years old and came from roughly 25 US areas.

The specimen was PBMCs or T cells enriched from blood (not recorded which). This sequence was found in a man aged 25 to 45 who had recovered from COVID-19. The J gene is TRBJ1-1, the V gene TRBV2; 8 nucleotides line up with TRBD1. Here the CDR3 reads CASRWTGKAFF. In DNA, the CDR3 is TGTGCCAGCAGGTGGACAGGGAAAGCTTTCTTT.